This T cell receptor beta chain comes out of a study of cytomegalovirus exposure and HLA in healthy donors. The study, taken as a whole, reports: Specificity of three CMV-associated chains for CMV antigens was verified in vitro.

J was trimmed by 0 bases and V by 6 bases; bases with no gene match: 15. The CDR3 length is 20 residues. Germline V gives CDR1 KGHSH, CDR2 LQKENI. This table comes from immunoSEQ multiplex PCR, and its TCRdb copy is limited to in-frame clones, with some not included. Of about 330,000 clones in the sample, about 90% were seen once. Note on this clone: Antigen: not known.

The specimen sequenced was PBMCs. The chain employs TRBV18 and TRBJ2-1; 12 bases are shared with TRBD1. The sequence came from a woman aged 30 to 39 in good health and CMV-seropositive. The chain's CDR3 is CASSRTLVWDRGLSYNEQFF. CDR3 nucleotide sequence: TGTGCCAGCTCGCGAACCCTTGTCTGGGACAGGGGGCTCTCCTACAATGAGCAGTTCTTC.